The 3 T cell receptor beta chains given below trace back to one sample, sequenced in a study of blood T cells in healthy people across ages. PCR was performed a second time for roughly 7 to 11 cycles using a sample-barcoded 5' primer and a J-beta primer mix. MiXCR, run by TCRdb on the 5' RACE reads, gives a single entry per CDR3 protein. Of 1.5 million to 2 million distinct CDR3 sequences in the sample, 28% were seen once. The specimen sequenced was blood. All receptors derive from a woman in her twenties or thirties in good health.

In its sample, this clonotype was seen a few times. The rearrangement links TRBV12-3 or TRBV12-4 to TRBJ1-2; the D is unclear. With 5 bases removed from V and 4 bases from J, the gap between germline ends came to 14 bases. CDR3 length equals 14 residues. The CDR3 spells CASSGRGQAYGYTF. CDR3 nucleotides: TGTGCCAGCAGTGGCCGAGGTCAGGCCTATGGCTACACCTTC.

The rearrangement uses TRBV5-1 and TRBJ2-1, with D perhaps matching TRBD2 (6 bases). Germline V lookup: CDR1 SGHRS, CDR2 YFSETQ. Trimming stripped 5 bases from V and 3 bases from J, with 18 bases between. The CDR3 has 16 residues. The CDR3, as DNA: TGCGCCAGCAGAACCACCGGGACTTCGGACTACAATGAGCAGTTCTTC. Encoded protein: CASRTTGTSDYNEQFF.

This clonotype was counted a few times. This chain joins TRBV29-1 and TRBJ1-4; tentative D call: TRBD1 (6 bases). V lost 6 bases and J 3 bases, leaving 11 bases between the germline ends. The CDR3 extends over 13 amino acids. Germline loops: CDR1 SQVTM, CDR2 ANQGSEA. The CDR3: CSVGGIANEKLFF. The DNA of the CDR3 is TGCAGCGTAGGGGGAATAGCTAATGAAAAACTGTTTTTT. Together with reference TRBV29-1 and TRBJ1-4, the CDR3 gives the full variable domain: SAVISQKPSRDICQRGTSLTIQCQVDSQVTMMFWYRQQPGQSLTLIATANQGSEATYESGFVIDKFPISRPNLTFSTLTVSNMSPEDSSIYLCSVGGIANEKLFFGSGTQLSVL.